The 24 T cell receptor beta chains below come from one sample, sequenced in a study of blood T cell repertoires in COVID-19. Here immunoSEQ multiplex PCR was the method, and the copy in TCRdb shows in-frame clones only, minus some. This sample yields 310,000 or so clones, of which around 90% are seen a single time; 1.1% belongs to the top ten. Sequenced: PBMCs or T cells enriched from blood (not recorded which). These TCRs come from a woman in her 30s who had recovered from COVID-19.

This chain uses TRBV15 with TRBJ1-2; D ambiguous. The V gene lost 3 bases and the J gene lost 7 bases, with 18 bases spanning the gap. CDR1 and CDR2 (germline): LNHNV, YYDKDF (reference sequence). This CDR3 spans 15 amino acids. In DNA, the CDR3 is TGTGCCACCAGCAGTCGAGGAGCCGGGAGCTTTGGCTACACCTTC. Translating gives CATSSRGAGSFGYTF.

J is TRBJ2-5 and V is TRBV20-1; D might be TRBD2 (6 bases). The CDR3 contains 12 residues. The ends were cut back, 6 bases at V and 5 bases at J, with 13 bases in the middle. Germline CDR1 reads DFQATT; CDR2 reads SNEGSKA (reference sequence). CDR3 coding DNA: TGCAGTGCGAGTGGGCTAGCGGAGACCCAGTACTTC. Translating it yields CSASGLAETQYF.

The V call is TRBV11-2, the J call TRBJ1-4; D unclear. The V and J ends lost 2 bases and 15 bases respectively, with 10 bases between them. The CDR3 length is 11 residues. Germline V CDR1 and CDR2: SGHAT, FQNNGV. This CDR3 is CASSLSGVVFF. CDR3 DNA sequence: TGTGCCAGCAGCTTATCCGGGGTTGTGTTTTTT.

The chain joins TRBV4-1 to TRBJ2-1, with 7 bases that match TRBD2. There are 13 residues in the CDR3. The ends lost 1 base at V and 10 bases at J; junction bases unmatched: 4. Per germline, CDR1 MGHRA and CDR2 YSYEKL. The CDR3 spells CASSQAQREEQFF. CDR3 DNA: TGCGCCAGCAGCCAAGCCCAGCGGGAAGAGCAGTTCTTC.

V usage is TRBV5-6 and J usage is TRBJ2-5; perhaps TRBD1 as D (6 bases). Germline V CDR1 and CDR2: SGHDT, YYEEEE. The CDR3 is made up of 15 amino acids. Trimming stripped 4 bases from V and 5 bases from J, with 18 bases between. CDR3 DNA: TGTGCCAGCAGCCCCCGGGACAACCGCCGGGAGACCCAGTACTTC. This encodes CASSPRDNRRETQYF.

The chain carries TRBV5-1 and TRBJ1-4, with D possibly TRBD1 on 6 matching bases. Germline CDR1 and CDR2: SGHRS and YFSETQ. Trimming left V 0 bases short and J 7 bases short, with 13 bases between. The CDR3 sequence is 15 residues long. CDR3 nucleotides: TGCGCCAGCAGCTTGGAGGGGACAATGACTGAAAAACTGTTTTTT. Its translation: CASSLEGTMTEKLFF. Filled out from reference TRBV5-1 and TRBJ1-4, the complete variable domain reads KAGVTQTPRYLIKTRGQQVTLSCSPISGHRSVSWYQQTPGQGLQFLFEYFSETQRNKGNFPGRFSGRQFSNSRSEMNVSTLELGDSALYLCASSLEGTMTEKLFFGSGTQLSVL.

The chain recombines TRBV30 with TRBJ2-1; 11 nucleotides agree with TRBD2. The CDR3 covers 15 residues. The V segment lost 2 bases and the J segment 4 bases; nucleotides outside the gene matches: 4. Per the germline V gene, CDR1 is GTSNPN and CDR2 is SVGIG (reference sequence). CDR3 in DNA: TGTGCCTGGAGTACAGGGACTAGCGGTTACAATGAGCAGTTCTTC. It specifies CAWSTGTSGYNEQFF.

The rearrangement links TRBV4-2 to TRBJ1-1; D not resolved. The germline CDR1 and CDR2 sequences are LGHNA and YNFKEQ. The CDR3 is made up of 12 amino acids. V gave up 1 base and J gave up 11 bases, with 11 bases separating them. The CDR3 sequence: CASSQGGLWAFF. For the CDR3, the DNA is TGTGCCAGCAGCCAAGGAGGGTTGTGGGCTTTCTTT.

The chain carries TRBV28 and TRBJ2-7; possible D gene TRBD1, 6 bases. The CDR3 runs to 14 residues. Deletions cut 2 bases from V and 3 bases from J, with 11 bases between. The germline V gene has CDR1 MDHEN and CDR2 SYDVKM. The CDR3 sequence: CASSLARGIYEQYF. CDR3 coding DNA: TGTGCCAGCAGTTTAGCTAGGGGGATCTACGAGCAGTACTTC. Full variable domain (rest looked up from reference TRBV28 and TRBJ2-7): DVKVTQSSRYLVKRTGEKVFLECVQDMDHENMFWYRQDPGLGLRLIYFSYDVKMKEKGDIPEGYSVSREKKERFSLILESASTNQTSMYLCASSLARGIYEQYFGPGTRLTVT.

The J gene is TRBJ1-3, the V gene TRBV4-2; D possibly corresponds to TRBD1 (6 bases). The germline V and J ends were trimmed by 0 bases and 1 base, with 7 bases remaining between them. CDR1 LGHNA and CDR2 YNFKEQ come from the germline V gene. The CDR3 spans 15 residues. This CDR3 is CASSQDQGSGNTIYF. The CDR3 DNA sequence: TGTGCCAGCAGCCAAGATCAGGGGTCTGGAAACACCATATATTTT.

The sample holds one count of this clone. The gene calls are TRBV3-1 (or the pseudogene TRBV3-2) and TRBJ2-7; D might be TRBD2 (5 bases). V lost 0 bases, J lost 0 bases, and 9 bases lay in between. The CDR3 totals 15 residues. Germline CDR1 LGHDT, CDR2 YNNKEL (reference sequence). CDR3 sequence reads: CASSQELAGSYEQYF. Here the CDR3 DNA reads TGTGCCAGCAGCCAAGAGCTAGCTGGCTCCTACGAGCAGTACTTC.

This CDR3 is CASSQDWQGIYGYTF. The CDR3 DNA follows: TGCGCCAGCAGCCAAGATTGGCAGGGGATCTATGGCTACACCTTC. The chain links TRBV4-3 to TRBJ1-2, with a weak D call TRBD1 (6 bases). This CDR3 is built from 15 residues. Trimming shortened V by 0 bases and J by 4 bases, and 12 bases separated the two germline ends. Germline CDR1 is LGHNA and CDR2 is YSLEER.

As regards this clone: At the DNA level, this CDR3 is encoded by other sequences in the same sample as well. The V gene is TRBV28, the J gene TRBJ1-2, with D uncertain. This CDR3 has 10 amino acids. The germline CDR1 and CDR2 sequences are MDHEN and SYDVKM. Deletions cut 6 bases from V and 8 bases from J, with 7 bases between. The CDR3 sequence is CASSSNGYTF. As DNA, the CDR3 is TGTGCCAGCAGCTCTAACGGCTACACCTTC.

This clone has more than one count but fewer than ten. The V and J genes are TRBV24-1 and TRBJ1-2, with 7 bases fitting TRBD1. The V gene end was trimmed by 1 base and the J gene end by 7 bases; junction bases not matched to a gene: 2. Germline V gene data show CDR1 as KGHDR and CDR2 as SFDVKD. This CDR3 region has 13 residues. The CDR3 spells CATSDFEGAGYTF. CDR3 bases: TGTGCCACCAGTGATTTTGAGGGGGCTGGCTACACCTTC.

The chain carries TRBV5-5 and TRBJ1-5; 9 positions match TRBD1. The CDR3 totals 14 residues. V lost 3 bases to trimming and J lost 5 bases; unmatched junction nucleotides: 3. Germline CDR1 and CDR2: SGHKS and YYEKEE (reference sequence). CDR3 sequence: CASSSTGGYQPQHF. Here the CDR3 DNA reads TGTGCCAGCAGCTCGACAGGGGGTTATCAGCCCCAGCATTTT.

This chain uses TRBV4-3 with TRBJ1-2, with 8 bases aligning to TRBD1. With 4 bases clipped from V and 1 base from J, the junction kept 8 bases outside the gene matches. This CDR3 is built from 16 residues. Germline CDR1 reads LGHNA; CDR2 reads YSLEER. CDR3 bases: TGCGCCAGCAGCCGTGAGACAGGGGCCCTTAACTATGGCTACACCTTC. This sequence encodes CASSRETGALNYGYTF.

V usage is TRBV3-1 (or the pseudogene TRBV3-2) and J usage is TRBJ1-1, with 7 bases fitting TRBD1. The germline V gene has CDR1 LGHDT and CDR2 YNNKEL (reference sequence). After removal of 0 bases from V and 1 base from J, the junction contained 23 bases not matched to a gene. CDR3 size: 22 residues. Here the CDR3 DNA reads TGTGCCAGCAGCCAAGATCGTTTTGCAGGGGGGCAAACCCGTTCGTCGAACACTGAAGCTTTCTTT. Protein: CASSQDRFAGGQTRSSNTEAFF.

The chain couples TRBV5-8 to TRBJ2-1; the match to TRBD1 covers 7 bases. Germline V CDR1 and CDR2: SGHTS, YDEGEE. The V segment lost 4 bases and the J segment 2 bases; nucleotides outside the gene matches: 6. The CDR3 totals 15 residues. The CDR3 here is CASSLGQQTYNEQFF. Here the CDR3 DNA reads TGTGCCAGCAGCCTGGGACAGCAGACCTACAATGAGCAGTTCTTC.

This chain links TRBV4-1 with TRBJ2-7; 8 positions agree with TRBD2. The CDR3 has 17 residues. From germline, CDR1 is MGHRA and CDR2 YSYEKL. J gave up 4 bases and V 1 base, and 12 bases lay outside the gene matches. Here the CDR3 DNA reads TGCGCCAGCAGCCAAGGCTCAGTAGCGGGAAAAGGGTACGAGCAGTACTTC. This codes for CASSQGSVAGKGYEQYF.

V usage is TRBV12-3 or TRBV12-4 and J usage is TRBJ1-1; maybe TRBD1 (5 bases). The CDR3 is 13 amino acids. Trimming removed 6 bases at V and 1 base at J, with 9 bases between. DNA of the CDR3: TGTGCCAGCAGCCAAGGACAGAACACTGAAGCTTTCTTT. Encoded protein: CASSQGQNTEAFF.

The chain combines TRBV7-2 with TRBJ1-3; 7 nucleotides align to TRBD1. Germline-derived CDR1 and CDR2 are SGHTA and FQGNSA. Trimming took 5 bases from V and 3 from J; bases not matched to a gene: 13. The CDR3 consists of 17 residues. The CDR3 DNA sequence: TGTGCCAGCAGCACAGGATGGGGAACAGGGGATGGAAACACCATATATTTT. Its protein is CASSTGWGTGDGNTIYF.

This rearrangement joins TRBV6-5 to TRBJ1-2; D may be TRBD1 (6 bases). Germline CDR1 MNHEY, CDR2 SVGAGI. This CDR3 spans 15 amino acids. Trimming shortened V by 2 bases and J by 7 bases, and 17 bases separated the two germline ends. The CDR3 DNA sequence: TGTGCCAGCAGTTACCTGCTGGGGGGGGGCGGTGGCTACACCTTC. Amino acids: CASSYLLGGGGGYTF.

V and J are TRBV6-2 or TRBV6-3 and TRBJ2-1, with TRBD2 identical over 7 bases. Germline loops: CDR1 MNHEY, CDR2 SVGEGT. With 5 bases clipped from V and 3 bases from J, the junction kept 1 base outside the gene matches. The CDR3 is made up of 13 amino acids. For the CDR3, the DNA is TGTGCCAGCAGTGGGGACTACTACAATGAGCAGTTCTTC. Its translation: CASSGDYYNEQFF.

The chain is built from TRBV28 and TRBJ1-1, with TRBD1 matching 8 bases. After removal of 2 bases from V and 11 bases from J, the junction contained 7 bases not matched to a gene. The CDR3 loop spans 13 amino acids. CDR1 MDHEN and CDR2 SYDVKM come from the germline V gene. The CDR3 protein is CASSLPGGVRAFF. DNA for the CDR3: TGTGCCAGCAGTTTACCAGGGGGCGTTAGGGCTTTCTTT.